The next 10 T cell receptor beta chains were all read from a single sample in a study of somatic mutations in cytotoxic T cells in rheumatoid arthritis. Measured with immunoSEQ multiplex PCR; TCRdb has only the in-frame clones, and not every one. The table includes just over 20,000 clones, about four fifths detected once. Sequenced input: CD8+ T cells sorted from blood. Receptors originate from an adult with rheumatoid arthritis.

The chain recombines TRBV25-1 with TRBJ2-2, with D tentatively TRBD1 (5 bases). The CDR3 is made up of 14 amino acids. Per the germline V gene, CDR1 is MGHDK and CDR2 is SYGVNS. The V and J ends lost 4 bases and 1 base respectively, with 7 bases between them. The CDR3 region is CASSGRGNTGELFF. The CDR3, as DNA: TGTGCCAGCAGTGGAAGGGGGAACACCGGGGAGCTGTTTTTT.

The chain joins TRBV5-8 to TRBJ1-1, with 7 bases that match TRBD1. The CDR3 runs to 14 residues. Trimming cost V 4 bases and J 4 bases; bases outside gene matches: 7. CDR1 is SGHTS and CDR2 is YDEGEE in the germline V gene. The CDR3 bases are TGTGCCAGCAGCATATTGACAGGGAGCACTGAAGCTTTCTTT. Its protein is CASSILTGSTEAFF. The full variable domain, with the rest looked up from reference TRBV5-8 and TRBJ1-1, is EAGVTQSPTHLIKTRGQQATLRCSPISGHTSVYWYQQALGLGLQFLLWYDEGEERNRGNFPPRFSGRQFPNYSSELNVNALELEDSALYLCASSILTGSTEAFFGQGTRLTVV.

The CDR3: CSVGGARVGELFF. The CDR3 DNA sequence: TGCAGCGTTGGGGGGGCTCGTGTCGGGGAGCTGTTTTTT. This sequence joins TRBV29-1 and TRBJ2-2; D is possibly TRBD1 or TRBD2 (6 bases each). V dropped 4 bases and J dropped 7 bases, with 13 bases sitting between them. This CDR3 has 13 residues. Germline values: CDR1 SQVTM, CDR2 ANQGSEA.

The gene calls are TRBV9 and TRBJ1-1; D ambiguous. CDR3 length: 15 amino acids. The germline V gene has CDR1 SGDLS and CDR2 YYNGEE. V lost 4 bases and J 4 bases, leaving 17 bases between the germline ends. The CDR3 sequence: CASSPIHSGFTEAFF. The CDR3 nucleotides are TGTGCCAGCAGCCCTATACATAGTGGCTTCACTGAAGCTTTCTTT.

The rearrangement links TRBV5-4 to TRBJ1-1; no reliable D call. Trimming pared 2 bases from V and 1 base from J, leaving 3 bases between. Germline CDR1 SGHNT, CDR2 YYREEE (reference sequence). The CDR3 covers 12 residues. The CDR3 nucleotides are TGTGCCAGCAGCTTCGGGAACACTGAAGCTTTCTTT. This translates into CASSFGNTEAFF.

In DNA form, the CDR3 reads TGCGCCAGCAGCCAAAAACCCCCCCCGGGACAAGGGGAGGACGAGCAGTACTTC. This sequence encodes CASSQKPPPGQGEDEQYF. The chain recombines TRBV4-1 with TRBJ2-7; possibly TRBD1 or TRBD2 for D (6 bases each). The CDR3 totals 18 residues. Trimming took off 2 bases at V and 5 bases at J, with 25 bases between the two ends. Germline values: CDR1 MGHRA, CDR2 YSYEKL.

The chain is built from TRBV9 and TRBJ2-5; TRBD2 aligns across 7 bases. The CDR3 sequence is 16 residues long. Unmatched junction bases numbered 6, after V lost 0 bases and J lost 1 base. Germline V gene sequence: CDR1 SGDLS, CDR2 YYNGEE. CDR3 amino acids: CASSVGGGVLQETQYF. As DNA, the CDR3 is TGTGCCAGCAGCGTAGGCGGGGGAGTCCTCCAAGAGACCCAGTACTTC.

J is TRBJ2-7 and V is TRBV9; D gene unclear. CDR1 and CDR2 from the germline V gene are SGDLS and YYNGEE. CDR3 length: 14 residues. V was cut by 4 bases and J by 1 base, with 12 bases left in between. For the CDR3, the DNA is TGTGCCAGCAGCCTTTGGAGCAGTTCCTACGAGCAGTACTTC. It translates to CASSLWSSSYEQYF. Using reference TRBV9 and TRBJ2-7 for the parts outside the CDR3, the full variable domain is DSGVTQTPKHLITATGQRVTLRCSPRSGDLSVYWYQQSLDQGLQFLIQYYNGEERAKGNILERFSAQQFPDLHSELNLSSLELGDSALYFCASSLWSSSYEQYFGPGTRLTVT.

A few counts support this clone. The rearrangement joins TRBV5-5 to TRBJ1-4; unclear D gene. The CDR3 consists of 11 residues. The V and J ends lost 4 bases and 8 bases respectively, with 6 bases between them. The germline V gene has CDR1 SGHKS and CDR2 YYEKEE (reference sequence). CDR3 region: CASSDGEKLFF. The CDR3 DNA reads as TGTGCCAGCAGCGATGGGGAAAAACTGTTTTTT.

The chain uses TRBV4-1 and TRBJ2-7; tentatively, D is TRBD2 (5 bases). This CDR3 region has 15 residues. The germline V gene has CDR1 MGHRA and CDR2 YSYEKL. V lost 1 base, J lost 0 bases, and 10 bases lay in between. The CDR3 DNA sequence: TGCGCCAGCAGCCAAGCTGGGGAGAGCTCCTACGAGCAGTACTTC. The encoded protein is CASSQAGESSYEQYF.